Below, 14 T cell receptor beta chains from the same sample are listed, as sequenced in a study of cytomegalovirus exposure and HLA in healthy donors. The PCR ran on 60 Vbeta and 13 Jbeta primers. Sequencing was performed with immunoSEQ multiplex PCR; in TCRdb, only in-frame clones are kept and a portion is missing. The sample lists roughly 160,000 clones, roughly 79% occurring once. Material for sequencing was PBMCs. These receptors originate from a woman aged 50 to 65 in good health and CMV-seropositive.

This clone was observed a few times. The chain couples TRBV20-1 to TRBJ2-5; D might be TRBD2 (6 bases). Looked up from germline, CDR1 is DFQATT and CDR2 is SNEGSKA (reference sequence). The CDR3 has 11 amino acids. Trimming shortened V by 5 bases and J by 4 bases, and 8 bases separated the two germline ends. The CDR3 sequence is CSAGTGETQYF. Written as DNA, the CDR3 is TGCAGTGCTGGGACTGGAGAGACCCAGTACTTC.

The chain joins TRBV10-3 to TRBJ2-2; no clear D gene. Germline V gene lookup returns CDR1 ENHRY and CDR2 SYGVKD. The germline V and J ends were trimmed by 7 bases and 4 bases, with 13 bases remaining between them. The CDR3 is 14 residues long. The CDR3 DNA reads TGTGCCATCAATCGACGGAACAGCACCGGGGAGCTGTTTTTT. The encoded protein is CAINRRNSTGELFF.

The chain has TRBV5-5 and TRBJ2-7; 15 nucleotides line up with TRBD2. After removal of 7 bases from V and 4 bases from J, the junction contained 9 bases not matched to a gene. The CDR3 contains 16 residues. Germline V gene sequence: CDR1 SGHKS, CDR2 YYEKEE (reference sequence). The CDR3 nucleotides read TGTGCCAGCGGCCTCGGGACTAGCGGGAGGTTTTACGAGCAGTACTTC. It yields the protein CASGLGTSGRFYEQYF.

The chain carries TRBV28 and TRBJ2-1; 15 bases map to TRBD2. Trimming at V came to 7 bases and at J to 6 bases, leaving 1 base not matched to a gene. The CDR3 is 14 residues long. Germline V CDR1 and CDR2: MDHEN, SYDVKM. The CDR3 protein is CASKGLAGGNEQFF. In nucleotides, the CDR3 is TGTGCCAGCAAGGGACTAGCGGGAGGCAATGAGCAGTTCTTC.

The CDR3 loop reads CASSLQEANYGYTF. The CDR3 region has the DNA TGCGCCAGCAGCTTGCAGGAAGCTAACTATGGCTACACCTTC. This chain links TRBV5-1 with TRBJ1-2, with D unclear. CDR1 is SGHRS and CDR2 is YFSETQ in the germline V gene. The CDR3 contains 14 residues. Trimming shortened V by 1 base and J by 0 bases, and 7 bases separated the two germline ends.

Here the CDR3 reads CASSVGQGADTQYF. For the CDR3, the DNA is TGTGCCAGCAGTGTGGGACAGGGGGCAGATACGCAGTATTTT. This chain uses TRBV2 with TRBJ2-3, with 11 bases matching TRBD1. Germline V gives CDR1 SNHLY, CDR2 FYNNEI. The CDR3 has 14 amino acids. With V trimmed by 4 bases and J by 4 bases, 1 base remained unmatched.

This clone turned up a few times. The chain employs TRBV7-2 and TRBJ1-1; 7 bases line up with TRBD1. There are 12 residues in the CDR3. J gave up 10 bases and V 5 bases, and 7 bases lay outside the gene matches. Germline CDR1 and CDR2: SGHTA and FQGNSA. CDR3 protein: CASSIGQDRAFF. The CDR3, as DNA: TGTGCCAGCAGCATCGGACAGGACCGAGCTTTCTTT.

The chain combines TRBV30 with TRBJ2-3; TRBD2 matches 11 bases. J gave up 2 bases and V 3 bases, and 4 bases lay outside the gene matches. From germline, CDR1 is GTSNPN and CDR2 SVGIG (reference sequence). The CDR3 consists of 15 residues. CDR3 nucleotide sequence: TGTGCCTGGAGGAGACTAGCGGGAAACACAGATACGCAGTATTTT. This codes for CAWRRLAGNTDTQYF.

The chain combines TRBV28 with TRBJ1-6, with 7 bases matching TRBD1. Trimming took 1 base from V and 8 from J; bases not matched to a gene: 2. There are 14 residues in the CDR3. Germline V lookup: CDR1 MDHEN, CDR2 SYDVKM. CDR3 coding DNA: TGTGCCAGCAGTTTATACGGGACAGATTCACCCCTCCACTTT. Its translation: CASSLYGTDSPLHF.

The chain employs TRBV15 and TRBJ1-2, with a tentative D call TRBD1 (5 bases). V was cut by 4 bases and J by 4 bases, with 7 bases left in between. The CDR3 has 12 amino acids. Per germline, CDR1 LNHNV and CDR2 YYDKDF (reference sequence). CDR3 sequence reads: CATSTGFYGYTF. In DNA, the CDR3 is TGTGCCACCAGCACAGGGTTCTATGGCTACACCTTC.

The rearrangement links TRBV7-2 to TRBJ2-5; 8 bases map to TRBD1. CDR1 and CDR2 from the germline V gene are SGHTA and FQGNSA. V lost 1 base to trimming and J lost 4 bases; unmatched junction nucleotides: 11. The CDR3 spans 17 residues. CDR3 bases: TGTGCCAGCAGCTTAGGGACAGGGTGGGTTGGGGCAGAGACCCAGTACTTC. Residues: CASSLGTGWVGAETQYF. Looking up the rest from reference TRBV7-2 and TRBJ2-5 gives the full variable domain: GAGVSQSPSNKVTEKGKDVELRCDPISGHTALYWYRQSLGQGLEFLIYFQGNSAPDKSGLPSDRFSAERTGGSVSTLTIQRTQQEDSAVYLCASSLGTGWVGAETQYFGPGTRLLVL.

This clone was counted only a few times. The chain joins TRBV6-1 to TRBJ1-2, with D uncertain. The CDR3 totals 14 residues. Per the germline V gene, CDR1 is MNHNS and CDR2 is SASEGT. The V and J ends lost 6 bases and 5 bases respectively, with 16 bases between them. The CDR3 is CASSPGIGGYGYTF. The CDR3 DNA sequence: TGTGCCAGCAGCCCAGGCATTGGAGGATATGGCTACACCTTC.

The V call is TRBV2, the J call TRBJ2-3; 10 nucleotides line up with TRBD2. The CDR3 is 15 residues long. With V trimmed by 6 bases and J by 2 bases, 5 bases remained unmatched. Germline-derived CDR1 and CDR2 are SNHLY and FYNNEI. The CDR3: CASRLAGLSTDTQYF. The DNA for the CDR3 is TGTGCCAGCAGACTAGCGGGGCTATCCACAGATACGCAGTATTTT.

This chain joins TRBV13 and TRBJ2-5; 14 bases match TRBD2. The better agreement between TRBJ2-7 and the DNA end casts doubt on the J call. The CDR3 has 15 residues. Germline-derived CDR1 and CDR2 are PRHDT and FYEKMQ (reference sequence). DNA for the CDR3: TGTGCCAGCAGTTATAGGACTAGCGGGAGGAGCGAGCAGTACTTC. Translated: CASSYRTSGRSEQYF.